This T cell receptor (beta chain) originates from a study of blood T cell repertoires in COVID-19. Study as a whole: Some COVID-19 samples were acute and others convalescent; all came from the United States, Italy and Spain. PBMCs, B-cell-depleted T cells, or T cells provided the cDNA or gDNA that made up the material.

Authors' analysis steps: Estimates of nucleated cell counts were drawn from the amplification of reference gene primers. The assay was immunoSEQ multiplex PCR, and TCRdb's table has in-frame clones only and misses some. The V and J calls and clone size were taken over from that table, and D and trimming were inferred from the DNA. The sample lists about 300,000 clones, over 75% seen once, with 10% to 15% in the top ten. Worth noting for this clone: The same CDR3 arises from other DNA sequences in this sample as well.

The receptor comes from a human donor in a cohort sampled during active COVID-19. Sequenced input: peripheral blood.

The chain's CDR3 is CAISESAGGYEQYF. CDR3 bases: TGTGCCATCAGTGAGTCGGCGGGAGGCTACGAGCAGTACTTC. The V and J genes are TRBV10-3 and TRBJ2-7; TRBD2 matches at 8 bases. V was clipped by 0 bases and J by 3 bases; unmatched bases: 1. This CDR3 is built from 14 residues. Germline CDR1 is ENHRY and CDR2 is SYGVKD.